The 27 T cell receptor beta chains below all came from one sample that was sequenced in a study of tumor-infiltrating lymphocytes in primary liver carcinoma. The approximately 17-32 mg bulk tissue piece was not sorted before simultaneous RNA and DNA extraction. The authors made TCR beta cDNA from around 500 ng total RNA with a constant-region primer. Three nested multiplex PCR rounds, a slightly modified ARM-PCR method, built the TCR beta libraries. Use of TRBV1-TRBV30 forward primers with a C-beta reverse primer characterized the first two PCR rounds, which lasted around 11 cycles each. TCRdb used MiXCR to reprocess the multiplex PCR reads, holding one entry per CDR3 protein. The sample carries 45,000 to 65,000 distinct CDR3 sequences, 65% to 85% recorded once. Input material: liver tumor tissue from sampling region 5. Noted subset: tumor region T5, tumor centre. These receptors all come from a man aged 40-55 years with primary liver carcinoma and hepatitis B virus infection.

Turning to this clonotype: The CDR3 does not close with the conserved phenylalanine or tryptophan, likely indicating a read error. V usage is TRBV6-5 and J usage is TRBJ1-5, with D perhaps TRBD1 (5 bases). Between the trimmed V and J ends, which lost 8 bases and 3 bases, there was a span of 11 bases. The germline gives CDR1 MNHEY, CDR2 SVGAGI. CDR3 size: 13 residues. CDR3 region: CASGDGTNQPQHL. The CDR3 coding sequence is TGTGCCAGCGGGGACGGTACCAATCAGCCCCAGCATCTT.

As concerns this clonotype: One end of the junction fails to match germline, which may point to a read error. The chain is built from TRBV7-8 and TRBJ2-7; D gene uncertain. Germline V gene data show CDR1 as SGHVS and CDR2 as FQNEAQ. The CDR3 totals 11 residues. The CDR3 DNA reads as TGTGCCAGCAGTTTATCCTATGAGCACTACTTC. It yields the protein CASSLSYEHYF.

In its sample, this clonotype ranks as medium-sized. The gene calls are TRBV29-1 and TRBJ2-1; D is possibly TRBD2 (5 bases). The CDR3 runs 14 residues. Trimming removed 6 bases from V and 4 bases from J, with 16 bases in between. Germline CDR1 SQVTM, CDR2 ANQGSEA. CDR3 sequence (DNA): TGCAGCGTGACAAGGAGGACGCAATACAATGAGCAGTTCTTC. Its protein is CSVTRRTQYNEQFF.

In the case of this clonotype: The CDR3 end shows no conserved phenylalanine or tryptophan, and so a read error is likely. The rearrangement links TRBV11-1 to TRBJ2-4; 13 bases fit TRBD2. This CDR3 is built from 17 residues. Per germline, CDR1 SGHAT and CDR2 FQDESV (reference sequence). The CDR3 sequence: CASSLPGTSGTRNIQYL. In nucleotides, the CDR3 is TGTGCCAGCAGCCTTCCCGGGACTAGCGGGACCAGAAACATCCAGTACTTA.

On this clonotype itself: The junction shows a germline mismatch at one end, possibly a read error. The chain uses TRBV11-2 and TRBJ2-2, with D tentatively TRBD2 (5 bases). The CDR3 covers 14 residues. The V gene's germline CDR1 is SGHAT and CDR2 FQNNGV. The CDR3 loop reads CASSLVSQNGELLF. The DNA for the CDR3 is TGTGCCAGCAGCTTAGTGAGTCAGAACGGGGAGCTGCTTTTT.

Note on this clonotype: A much larger clone sits a single nucleotide away, making a read error possible. V usage is TRBV7-9 and J usage is TRBJ1-3; possible D gene TRBD1, 5 bases. The CDR3 is 16 amino acids. Germline V gene sequence: CDR1 SEHNR, CDR2 FQNEAQ (reference sequence). The CDR3 protein is CPSSLSGAVSGNTIYF. The CDR3 DNA follows: TGTCCCAGCAGCTTATCCGGGGCGGTCTCTGGAAACACCATATATTTT.

Points on this clonotype: Likely a read error: the CDR3 ends without its conserved phenylalanine or tryptophan. The J gene is TRBJ1-5, the V gene TRBV29-1; D possibly corresponds to TRBD1 (5 bases). Germline V gene sequence: CDR1 SQVTM, CDR2 ANQGSEA. This CDR3 spans 12 amino acids. The CDR3 coding sequence is TGCAACGTTGAAGGGGACAATCAGCCCCAGCATTCT. The encoded protein is CNVEGDNQPQHS.

This clonotype was observed a few times. The germline gene is not matched at one end of the junction; a read error may be the cause. V gene TRBV5-1 combines with J gene TRBJ2-1; D is perhaps TRBD2 (6 bases). Germline V CDR1 and CDR2: SGHRS, YFSETQ. The CDR3 extends over 17 amino acids. The CDR3 is CASSPHRIARLDNKQFF. The CDR3 DNA reads TGCGCCAGCAGCCCCCATCGTATAGCGAGACTAGACAATAAGCAGTTCTTC.

This clonotype has at least ten counts. V gene TRBV6-6 combines with J gene TRBJ2-7, with no clear D. The CDR3 contains 14 residues. V was pared by 6 bases and J by 1 base, with 13 bases between. Germline assignment: CDR1 MNHNY and CDR2 SVGAGI (reference sequence). The CDR3 here is CASSPIPVSYEQYF. The CDR3 coding sequence is TGTGCCAGCAGCCCAATTCCGGTATCCTACGAGCAGTACTTC.

A word on this clonotype: No conserved phenylalanine or tryptophan is present at the end of the CDR3, so a read error is the likely explanation. The gene calls are TRBV6-1 and TRBJ2-6; TRBD1 matches at 9 bases. Germline V gene data show CDR1 as MNHNS and CDR2 as SASEGT. The V and J ends lost 6 bases and 4 bases, in that order; junction bases with no gene match: 16. The CDR3 sequence is 19 residues long. The CDR3 region is CASRAFQDRGRSGANVLTL. Here the CDR3 DNA reads TGTGCCAGCAGGGCCTTTCAGGACAGGGGCCGCTCAGGGGCCAACGTCCTGACTCTC.

This clonotype was seen a single time. An end of the junction does not agree with germline; a read error may underlie this. V gene TRBV29-1 combines with J gene TRBJ2-3, with D hard to call. CDR3 size: 15 residues. Germline-derived CDR1 and CDR2 are SQVTM and ANQGSEA. CDR3 residues: CSVEGFLGFTDAQYF. The CDR3 bases are TGCAGCGTTGAAGGGTTTCTGGGGTTCACAGATGCGCAGTATTTT.

This clonotype came up many times. The V and J genes are TRBV28 and TRBJ1-2; a possible D gene is TRBD1 (6 bases). The CDR3 runs to 17 residues. The V and J ends lost 6 bases and 4 bases respectively, with 24 bases between them. CDR1 MDHEN and CDR2 SYDVKM come from the germline V gene. DNA for the CDR3: TGTGCCAGCAGAACAGGGAAGAGGAGCGGAGCGAGCTATGGCTACACCTTC. It codes for CASRTGKRSGASYGYTF.

About this clonotype: At one end the junction does not follow the germline gene, possibly because of a read error. The V gene is TRBV11-2, the J gene TRBJ1-5; 10 positions agree with TRBD1. The CDR3 covers 15 residues. In germline, CDR1 is SGHAT, CDR2 FQNNGV. CDR3 loop: CASSSGTGENQPQRF. DNA for the CDR3: TGTGCCAGCAGCTCCGGGACAGGGGAGAATCAGCCCCAGCGTTTT.

This clonotype was observed once. One end of the junction is discordant with germline, which a read error may explain. The gene calls are TRBV6-1 and TRBJ2-1; 7 bases line up with TRBD2. The germline CDR1 and CDR2 sequences are MNHNS and SASEGT. This CDR3 comprises 15 residues. CDR3 sequence (DNA): TGTGCCAGCACCCTAGGCGGGGGAGTCTACAATGAGCAGTTTTTT. Protein product: CASTLGGGVYNEQFF.

For this clonotype: Mismatch with germline at one junction end may stem from a read error. In nucleotides, the CDR3 is TGCGCCAGTAGCCCTGGGCCCGTTAACACCGGGGAGTTGTTTTTT. Translating it yields CASSPGPVNTGELFF. The chain uses TRBV4-1 and TRBJ2-2; tentatively, D is TRBD2 (5 bases). The CDR3 extends over 15 amino acids. CDR1 MGHRA and CDR2 YSYEKL come from the germline V gene.

About this clonotype: At one end the junction does not follow the germline gene, possibly because of a read error. V usage is TRBV7-9 and J usage is TRBJ1-5; D uncertain. There are 15 residues in the CDR3. Germline CDR1 and CDR2: SEHNR and FQNEAQ (reference sequence). The CDR3 DNA sequence: TGTGCCAGTAGCTCCTCATGGGTTAGCAATCAGCCCCAGCATTTT. Translated, it gives CASSSSWVSNQPQHF.

Turning to this clonotype: Lacking the conserved final phenylalanine or tryptophan, this CDR3 likely reflects a read error. The CDR3 DNA is TGCGCAAGTAGCCAAGATGGGTCAGGGCGCGGGGCCAACGTCCTGACTTTG. Its translation: CASSQDGSGRGANVLTL. V usage is TRBV4-3 and J usage is TRBJ2-6; D possibly corresponds to TRBD1 (5 bases). Germline CDR1 is LGHNA and CDR2 is YSLEER. CDR3 size: 17 residues.

CDR3 residues: CTIRRTDTQYF. The CDR3 DNA reads TGTACCATTCGGCGCACAGATACGCAGTATTTT. This sequence joins TRBV12-3 or TRBV12-4 and TRBJ2-3; D remains ambiguous. This CDR3 is 11 amino acids long.

Worth noting for this clonotype: One end of the junction is discordant with germline, which a read error may explain. This chain connects TRBV13 to TRBJ2-1; 7 nucleotides line up with TRBD2. Germline loops: CDR1 PRHDT, CDR2 FYEKMQ (reference sequence). The CDR3 totals 16 residues. In DNA, the CDR3 is TGTGTCAGCAGCGGCCGGGGGGAGAGCTCCTACAGTGAGCAGTTCTTC. Its translation: CVSSGRGESSYSEQFF. The whole variable domain, remainder taken from reference TRBV13 and TRBJ2-1, is AAGVIQSPRHLIKEKRETATLKCYPIPRHDTVYWYQQGPGQDPQFLISFYEKMQSDKGSIPDRFSAQQFSDYHSELNMSSLELGDSALYFCVSSGRGESSYSEQFFGPGTRLTVL.

Remarks on this clonotype: The conserved final phenylalanine or tryptophan is absent from the CDR3, which likely points to a read error. The chain combines TRBV14 with TRBJ2-3, with D unclear. Per germline, CDR1 SGHDN and CDR2 FVKESK. The CDR3 loop spans 13 amino acids. The CDR3 sequence is CTSSQDGEDTQYY. The CDR3 DNA follows: TGTACCAGCAGCCAAGACGGCGAAGATACGCAGTATTAT.

This clonotype was observed at least ten times. The genes are TRBV5-8 and TRBJ2-5; D gene unclear. This CDR3 is built from 13 residues. The ends were cut back, 10 bases at V and 0 bases at J, with 13 bases in the middle. Per the germline V gene, CDR1 is SGHTS and CDR2 is YDEGEE. This CDR3 reads CAGLGQNQETQYF. The DNA of the CDR3 is TGTGCCGGTTTAGGGCAGAACCAAGAGACCCAGTACTTC.

The J gene is TRBJ1-1, the V gene TRBV30, with D unclear. CDR1 is GTSNPN and CDR2 is SVGIG in the germline V gene (reference sequence). CDR3 length equals 11 residues. V was cut by 0 bases and J by 7 bases, with 6 bases left in between. The CDR3 protein is CAWSVLYEAFF. The CDR3 nucleotides read TGTGCCTGGAGTGTTCTCTATGAAGCTTTCTTT.

This clonotype is labeled medium-sized. The chain has TRBV5-1 and TRBJ2-3; D is possibly TRBD1 (5 bases). CDR1 and CDR2 from the germline V gene are SGHRS and YFSETQ. Trimming left V 2 bases short and J 6 bases short, with 13 bases between. The length of the CDR3 is 14 residues. CDR3 DNA: TGCGCCAGCAGCTTTAATGACAGTCCGGATACGCAGTATTTT. This translates into CASSFNDSPDTQYF.

This clonotype was detected only once. The junction shows a germline mismatch at one end, possibly a read error. The chain links TRBV25-1 to TRBJ1-5, with TRBD1 matching 7 bases. The CDR3 runs to 15 residues. Germline assignment: CDR1 MGHDK and CDR2 SYGVNS. The CDR3 nucleotides are TGTGCCAGCATTACCCGGGTGACAGGGAGTCAGCCACAGCATTTT. It yields the protein CASITRVTGSQPQHF.

This chain's CDR3 is CASSLNGCYTF. CDR3 coding DNA: TGTGCCAGCAGCTTGAACGGTTGCTACACCTTC. The V gene is TRBV5-6, the J gene TRBJ1-2; D is undetermined. Trimming removed 1 base at V and 9 bases at J, with 7 bases between. CDR3 length: 11 amino acids. Per germline, CDR1 SGHDT and CDR2 YYEEEE.

The genes are TRBV28 and TRBJ2-5; D remains ambiguous. V was cut by 6 bases and J by 7 bases, with 18 bases left in between. Germline assignment: CDR1 MDHEN and CDR2 SYDVKM. This CDR3 spans 14 amino acids. CDR3 protein: CASSILTGKGTQYF. CDR3 DNA: TGTGCCAGCAGCATCCTGACTGGAAAAGGGACCCAGTACTTC.

Remarks on this clonotype: Since no conserved phenylalanine or tryptophan closes the CDR3, a read error is the likely cause. The J gene is TRBJ2-2, the V gene TRBV19; the D gene is possibly TRBD2 (6 bases). Germline values: CDR1 LNHDA, CDR2 SQIVND (reference sequence). The CDR3 is made up of 14 amino acids. The CDR3 reads CSSRPVGGTGELFL. The CDR3 nucleotides are TGTTCCAGTAGGCCCGTCGGGGGCACCGGGGAGCTGTTTTTA.